A selection of T cell receptor beta chains follows, all from one sample in a study of T cell changes during pregnancy in multiple sclerosis. Profiling relied on immunoSEQ multiplex PCR, and the TCRdb table lists in-frame clones only, not all of them. Counted here are fewer than 140,000 clones, about 89% occurring once; the ten biggest clones make up about 1.5%. This sample comprised peripheral blood, obtained before pregnancy. The source of these receptors is a female donor with multiple sclerosis, enrolled in a pregnancy study. The CDR3 runs from the conserved cysteine through the conserved F or W. Size values are once, few and many counts, or a class for expanded clones, and some rows have none.

v_call	j_call	clone_size	cdr3_aa
TRBV19	TRBJ2-4	-	CASSITFSGIAKNIQYF
TRBV28	TRBJ2-7	-	CASLLAGAGYEQYF
TRBV5-6	TRBJ1-5	-	CASSLGRNQPQHF
TRBV30	TRBJ1-1	-	CAWCRGIGTEAFF
TRBV30	TRBJ1-3	-	CAWSVRSGVSGNTIYF
TRBV10-3	TRBJ1-6	-	CAISDMGGRDSPLHF
TRBV28	TRBJ2-1	-	CASRLGTISYNEQFF
TRBV15	TRBJ2-3	-	CATSGGTSAFGDTQYF
TRBV6-6	TRBJ1-1	-	CASRPGTEGAFF
TRBV7-9	TRBJ2-3	-	CASSLELAGYTDTQYF
TRBV18	TRBJ1-6	-	CASSLGQANNSPLHF
TRBV9	TRBJ2-3	once	CASSVGVGSAIGRDTQYF
TRBV5-1	TRBJ1-2	-	CASSLGSEQGSYGYTF
TRBV27	TRBJ1-1	-	CASSLGRGTEAFF
TRBV28	TRBJ2-7	-	CASTSPGAGGHEQYF
TRBV29-1	TRBJ2-2	-	CSVEDRGGATNTGELFF
TRBV11-2	TRBJ1-4	-	CASSPRGVGNEKLFF
TRBV2	TRBJ2-7	-	CASTLHGASYEQYF
TRBV10-3	TRBJ1-1	-	CAISARQGASTEAFF
TRBV7-3	TRBJ1-2	once	CASSSSTGEHGYTF
TRBV19	TRBJ2-1	-	CASSFSSGSSSDEQFF
TRBV7-3	TRBJ2-3	-	CASSPTGDGADTQYF
TRBV6-1	TRBJ1-6	-	CASSEWGDSPLHF
TRBV9	TRBJ1-2	-	CASSVEGYGYTF
TRBV7-3	TRBJ2-5	-	CASSLKEPGPGGTQYF
TRBV5-1	TRBJ2-3	-	CASGSETRGDTQYF
TRBV5-1	TRBJ2-7	-	CASTGLTYEQYF
TRBV6-1	TRBJ1-3	-	CASSAVTGVGNTIYF
TRBV19	TRBJ2-1	-	CASRPGLVMLSDEQFF
TRBV29-1	TRBJ1-1	-	CSVRQGPTEAFF
TRBV11-2	TRBJ2-7	-	CASSSRDSAEQYF
TRBV2	TRBJ1-1	-	CASSKDGTPLNTEAFF
TRBV27	TRBJ2-7	-	CASSLLGLGTYEQYF
TRBV6-1	TRBJ2-5	-	CASNRGAVRETQYF
TRBV9	TRBJ2-1	-	CASSVEGGDEQFF
TRBV6-4	TRBJ1-6	-	CASSAYLDSAGNSPLHF
TRBV28	TRBJ1-2	-	CASSRSGTGGYGYTF
TRBV9	TRBJ1-1	-	CASSVGQGATEAFF
TRBV6-1	TRBJ2-2	-	CASSEGWRFDTGELFF
TRBV10-3	TRBJ2-2	-	CAISEQGSANTGELFF
TRBV6-5	TRBJ2-2	-	CASSYHPLITGELFF
TRBV9	TRBJ2-5	-	CASSVGTSGLGTQYF
TRBV6-6	TRBJ2-7	-	CASSYLGNNYEQYF
TRBV7-2	TRBJ2-2	-	CASSFSLAGPNTGELFF
TRBV5-1	TRBJ2-7	-	CASSWDIPSYEQYF
TRBV13	TRBJ1-1	-	CASGGSTEAFF
TRBV12-2	TRBJ1-5	-	CASRLDSGGHSNQPQHF
TRBV5-1	TRBJ1-2	-	CASSLGDSNYGYTF
TRBV12-5	TRBJ2-5	-	CASGQGTGEETQYF
TRBV19	TRBJ2-3	few	CASSRFSGGTDTQYF
TRBV7-3	TRBJ1-6	-	CASSQQGRRSPLHF
TRBV5-4	TRBJ1-1	-	CASSLFFGGHLKNTEAFF
TRBV27	TRBJ2-4	-	CASSPSGTGRNIQYF
TRBV18	TRBJ1-5	-	CASSIARGGEQPQHF
TRBV13	TRBJ1-2	once	CASSSRGGNYGYTF
TRBV11-1	TRBJ1-1	-	CASIPTGYTEAFF
TRBV27	TRBJ2-7	-	CASSLRGGYEQYF